The clone carrying this T cell receptor (beta chain) has at least ten counts. Its target is unknown. This entry comes from a study of HIV-infected children after antiretroviral therapy interruption. Study-level information: Interruption group median age roughly 10 years; continuous group about 8 years. EBV and CMV exposure was recorded in most children. Continuous-treatment samples came from weeks 0, 48 and 150. Study-wide points: Naive CD4+ sequences overlapped less between time points once interruption began.

Documented treatment: PENTA 11 planned treatment interruption arm or continuous ART arm. Germline V gives CDR1 LGHNT, CDR2 FRNRAP. V trimming: 5 bases; J trimming: 8 bases; junction bases outside the gene matches: 13. This CDR3 comprises 16 residues. RNA-based 3' RACE libraries used unique molecular identifiers. MiXCR, run by TCRdb on the 3' RACE reads, gives a single entry per CDR3 protein. Among fewer than 8,000 distinct CDR3 sequences listed, roughly 15% were seen once. This sequence joins TRBV12-5 and TRBJ2-1; 9 nucleotides agree with TRBD1. Sequences were derived from CD45RO+ CD8+ T cells from PBMCs, pooled from several time points, sampled from a donor given antiretroviral therapy, either interrupted or continuous. The subset denotes: memory CD8+ CD45RO+ CD45RA- T cells. The receptor was derived from a pool of human donors with HIV. This CDR3 is CASGPSGTGLRDEQFF. The CDR3 DNA sequence: TGTGCTAGTGGTCCGTCAGGGACAGGGCTTAGGGATGAGCAGTTCTTC.